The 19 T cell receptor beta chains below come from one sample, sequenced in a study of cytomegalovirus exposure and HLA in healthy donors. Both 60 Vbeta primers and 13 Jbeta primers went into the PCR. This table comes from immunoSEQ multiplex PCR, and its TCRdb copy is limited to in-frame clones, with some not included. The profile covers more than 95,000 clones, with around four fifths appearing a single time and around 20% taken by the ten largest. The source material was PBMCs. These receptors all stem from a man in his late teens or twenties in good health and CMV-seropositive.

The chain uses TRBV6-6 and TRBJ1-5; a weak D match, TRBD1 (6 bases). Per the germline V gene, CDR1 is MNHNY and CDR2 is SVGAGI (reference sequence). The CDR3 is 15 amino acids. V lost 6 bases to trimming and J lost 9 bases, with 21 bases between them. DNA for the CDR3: TGTGCCAGCAGCCCCGGGGAGGGGGTTTGGTGGCCCCAGCATTTT. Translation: CASSPGEGVWWPQHF.

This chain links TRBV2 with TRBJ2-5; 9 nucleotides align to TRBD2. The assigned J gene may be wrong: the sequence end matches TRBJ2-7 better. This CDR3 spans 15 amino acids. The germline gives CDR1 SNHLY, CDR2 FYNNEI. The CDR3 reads CASTGSGGPSYEQYF. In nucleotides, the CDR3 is TGTGCCAGCACGGGAAGCGGGGGGCCGTCCTACGAGCAGTACTTC.

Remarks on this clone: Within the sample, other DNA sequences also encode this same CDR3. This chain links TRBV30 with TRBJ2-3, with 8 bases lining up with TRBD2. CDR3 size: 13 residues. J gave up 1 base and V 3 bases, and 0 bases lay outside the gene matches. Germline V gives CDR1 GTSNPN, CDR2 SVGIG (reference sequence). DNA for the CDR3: TGTGCCTGGAGCGGGGGGGGCACAGATACGCAGTATTTT. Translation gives CAWSGGGTDTQYF.

The CDR3 loop is CASSYSEGSEKLFF. The CDR3 coding sequence is TGTGCCAGCAGTTACTCGGAGGGCAGTGAAAAACTGTTTTTT. The J gene is TRBJ1-4, the V gene TRBV6-6; D gene unclear. V was pared by 0 bases and J by 7 bases, with 9 bases between. CDR3 length equals 14 residues. CDR1 and CDR2 (germline): MNHNY, SVGAGI (reference sequence).

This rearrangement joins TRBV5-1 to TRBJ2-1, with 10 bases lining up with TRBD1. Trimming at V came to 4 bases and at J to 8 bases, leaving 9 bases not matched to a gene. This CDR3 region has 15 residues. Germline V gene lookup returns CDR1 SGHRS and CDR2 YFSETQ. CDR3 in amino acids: CASSRGQGNAYEQFF. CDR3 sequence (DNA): TGCGCCAGCAGCCGGGGACAGGGGAATGCATATGAGCAGTTCTTC. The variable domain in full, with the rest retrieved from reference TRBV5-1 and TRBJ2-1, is KAGVTQTPRYLIKTRGQQVTLSCSPISGHRSVSWYQQTPGQGLQFLFEYFSETQRNKGNFPGRFSGRQFSNSRSEMNVSTLELGDSALYLCASSRGQGNAYEQFFGPGTRLTVL.

This CDR3 is CASSFTFAGTGELFF. For the CDR3, the DNA is TGTGCCAGCAGTTTCACTTTTGCCGGGACCGGGGAGCTGTTTTTT. The chain uses TRBV28 and TRBJ2-2; D gene uncertain. The CDR3 spans 15 residues. Trimming took 3 bases from V and 5 from J, leaving 13 bases between them. CDR1 and CDR2 (germline): MDHEN, SYDVKM.

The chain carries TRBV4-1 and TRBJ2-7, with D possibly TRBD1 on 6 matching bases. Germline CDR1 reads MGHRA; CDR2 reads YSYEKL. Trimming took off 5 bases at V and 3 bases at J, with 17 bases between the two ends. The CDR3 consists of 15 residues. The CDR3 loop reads CASSSSGTTDYEQYF. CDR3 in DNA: TGCGCCAGCAGCTCGTCCGGGACAACCGACTACGAGCAGTACTTC.

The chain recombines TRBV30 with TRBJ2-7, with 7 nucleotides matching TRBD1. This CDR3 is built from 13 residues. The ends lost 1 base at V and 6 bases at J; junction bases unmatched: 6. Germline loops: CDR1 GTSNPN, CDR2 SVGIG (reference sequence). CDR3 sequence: CAWSAGQVLEQYF. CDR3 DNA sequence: TGTGCCTGGAGTGCCGGACAGGTACTCGAGCAGTACTTC.

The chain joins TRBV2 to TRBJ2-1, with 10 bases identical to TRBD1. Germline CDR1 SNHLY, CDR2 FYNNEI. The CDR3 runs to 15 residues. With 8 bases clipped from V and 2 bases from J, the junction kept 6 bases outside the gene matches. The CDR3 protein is CASGRDRGTYNEQFF. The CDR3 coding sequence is TGTGCCAGCGGCCGGGACAGGGGCACCTACAATGAGCAGTTCTTC.

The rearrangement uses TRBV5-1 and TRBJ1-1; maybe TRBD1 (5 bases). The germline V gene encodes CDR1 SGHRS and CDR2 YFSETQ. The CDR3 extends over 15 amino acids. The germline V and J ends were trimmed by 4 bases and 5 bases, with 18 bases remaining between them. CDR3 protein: CASSVTRVVETEAFF. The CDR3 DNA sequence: TGCGCCAGCAGCGTTACCAGGGTCGTGGAGACTGAAGCTTTCTTT.

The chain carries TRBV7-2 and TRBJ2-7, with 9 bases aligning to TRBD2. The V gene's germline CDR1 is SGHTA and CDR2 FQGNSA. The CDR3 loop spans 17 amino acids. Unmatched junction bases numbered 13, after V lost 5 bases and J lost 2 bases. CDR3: CASSPPLGSGGPYEQYF. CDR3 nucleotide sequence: TGTGCCAGCAGCCCACCCCTTGGGAGCGGGGGGCCCTACGAGCAGTACTTC. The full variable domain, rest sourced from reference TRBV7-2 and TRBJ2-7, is GAGVSQSPSNKVTEKGKDVELRCDPISGHTALYWYRQSLGQGLEFLIYFQGNSAPDKSGLPSDRFSAERTGGSVSTLTIQRTQQEDSAVYLCASSPPLGSGGPYEQYFGPGTRLTVT.

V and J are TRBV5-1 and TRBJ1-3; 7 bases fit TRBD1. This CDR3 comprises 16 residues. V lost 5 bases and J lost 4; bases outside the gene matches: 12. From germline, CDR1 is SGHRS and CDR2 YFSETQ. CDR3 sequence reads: CASSERQGSLGNTIYF. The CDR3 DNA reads TGCGCCAGCAGTGAGAGACAGGGTAGCCTCGGAAACACCATATATTTT.

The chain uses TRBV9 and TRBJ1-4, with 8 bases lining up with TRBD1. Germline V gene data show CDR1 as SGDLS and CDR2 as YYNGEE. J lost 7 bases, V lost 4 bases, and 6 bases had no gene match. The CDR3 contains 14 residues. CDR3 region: CASSSDREAEKLFF. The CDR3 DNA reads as TGTGCCAGCAGCTCGGACAGGGAGGCTGAAAAACTGTTTTTT.

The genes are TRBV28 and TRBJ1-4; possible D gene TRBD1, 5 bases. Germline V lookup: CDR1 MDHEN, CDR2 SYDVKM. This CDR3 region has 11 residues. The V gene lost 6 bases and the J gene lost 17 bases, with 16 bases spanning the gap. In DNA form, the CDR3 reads TGTGCCAGCAGACTAGCCGGGACGGCCTTTTTT. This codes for CASRLAGTAFF.

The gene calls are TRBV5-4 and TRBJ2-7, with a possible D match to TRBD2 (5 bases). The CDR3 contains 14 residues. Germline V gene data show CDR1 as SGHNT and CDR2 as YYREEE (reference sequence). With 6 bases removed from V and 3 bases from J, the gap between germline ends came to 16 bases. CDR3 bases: TGTGCCAGCAATTCTTTCGGGGTAGGCTACGAGCAGTACTTC. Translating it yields CASNSFGVGYEQYF.

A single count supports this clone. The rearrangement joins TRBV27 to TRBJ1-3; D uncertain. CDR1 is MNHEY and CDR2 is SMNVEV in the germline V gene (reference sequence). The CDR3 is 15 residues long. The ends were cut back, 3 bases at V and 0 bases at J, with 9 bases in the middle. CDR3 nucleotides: TGTGCCAGCAGTTTGGGGAGCAGCTCTGGAAACACCATATATTTT. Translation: CASSLGSSSGNTIYF.

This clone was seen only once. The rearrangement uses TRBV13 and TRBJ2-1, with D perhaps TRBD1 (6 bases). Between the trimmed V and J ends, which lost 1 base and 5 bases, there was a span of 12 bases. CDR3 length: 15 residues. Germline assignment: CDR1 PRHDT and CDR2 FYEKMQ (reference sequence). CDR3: CASSLAEDRNNEQFF. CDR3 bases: TGTGCCAGCAGCTTAGCGGAGGACAGAAACAATGAGCAGTTCTTC.

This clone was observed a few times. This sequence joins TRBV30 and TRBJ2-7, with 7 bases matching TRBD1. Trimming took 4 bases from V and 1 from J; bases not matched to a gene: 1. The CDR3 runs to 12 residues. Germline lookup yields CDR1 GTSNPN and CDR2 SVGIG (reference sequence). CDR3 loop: CAWMGQSYEQYF. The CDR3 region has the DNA TGTGCCTGGATGGGACAGTCCTACGAGCAGTACTTC. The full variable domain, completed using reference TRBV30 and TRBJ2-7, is SQTIHQWPATLVQPVGSPLSLECTVEGTSNPNLYWYRQAAGRGLQLLFYSVGIGQISSEVPQNLSASRPQDRQFILSSKKLLLSDSGFYLCAWMGQSYEQYFGPGTRLTVT.

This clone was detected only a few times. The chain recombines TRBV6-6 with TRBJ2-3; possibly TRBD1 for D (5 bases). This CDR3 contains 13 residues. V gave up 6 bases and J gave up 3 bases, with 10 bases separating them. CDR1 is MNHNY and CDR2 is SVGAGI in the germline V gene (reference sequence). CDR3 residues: CASRGRVTDTQYF. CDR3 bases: TGTGCCAGCAGGGGCAGGGTGACAGATACGCAGTATTTT.